The 29 T cell receptor beta chains below come from one sample, sequenced in a study of blood T cell repertoires in COVID-19. Using immunoSEQ multiplex PCR, the repertoire was profiled, and TCRdb retains in-frame clones only, with some absent. The repertoire includes about 100,000 clones, approximately 82% of them detected once, and more than 3.5% sits in the top ten. The source material was peripheral blood. These receptors originate from a woman between 65 and 79 years old with acute or convalescent COVID-19.

The chain combines TRBV9 with TRBJ2-3, with 12 nucleotides matching TRBD2. The CDR3 has 16 amino acids. The germline V gene has CDR1 SGDLS and CDR2 YYNGEE. Unmatched junction bases numbered 5, after V lost 3 bases and J lost 3 bases. The CDR3 DNA sequence: TGTGCCAGCAGCGATAGACTAGCGGGAGAGACAGATACGCAGTATTTT. Protein: CASSDRLAGETDTQYF. The variable domain in full, with the rest retrieved from reference TRBV9 and TRBJ2-3, is DSGVTQTPKHLITATGQRVTLRCSPRSGDLSVYWYQQSLDQGLQFLIQYYNGEERAKGNILERFSAQQFPDLHSELNLSSLELGDSALYFCASSDRLAGETDTQYFGPGTRLTVL.

CDR3 loop: CAVSRTVGNYGYTF. Here the CDR3 DNA reads TGTGCCGTAAGCCGGACAGTGGGTAACTATGGCTACACCTTC. This chain joins TRBV7-2 and TRBJ1-2, with D possibly TRBD1 on 6 matching bases. Germline V gene lookup returns CDR1 SGHTA and CDR2 FQGNSA. Trimming took 11 bases from V and 1 from J, leaving 17 bases between them. This CDR3 contains 14 residues.

J is TRBJ2-5 and V is TRBV11-2; D may be TRBD2 (5 bases). The CDR3 sequence is 13 residues long. Germline V gene lookup returns CDR1 SGHAT and CDR2 FQNNGV. V dropped 2 bases and J dropped 4 bases, with 8 bases sitting between them. In DNA, the CDR3 is TGTGCCAGCAGCTTAAGTCTAGCAGAGACCCAGTACTTC. Amino acids: CASSLSLAETQYF.

This chain connects TRBV28 to TRBJ1-3; TRBD1 is a possible D gene (6 bases). V lost 4 bases and J 4 bases, leaving 17 bases between the germline ends. The V gene's germline CDR1 is MDHEN and CDR2 SYDVKM. CDR3 size: 16 residues. Here the CDR3 reads CASSSPGRGAGNTIYF. CDR3 bases: TGTGCCAGCAGTTCACCGGGGAGGGGGGCAGGAAACACCATATATTTT.

The gene calls are TRBV10-1 and TRBJ2-7; TRBD2 might be the D (5 bases). The CDR3 spans 14 residues. V dropped 3 bases and J dropped 4 bases, with 13 bases sitting between them. CDR1 WNHNN and CDR2 SYGVQD come from the germline V gene (reference sequence). Written as DNA, the CDR3 is TGCGCCAGCAGTGACCCCAGTTGGGAGTACGAGCAGTACGTC. This gives the protein CASSDPSWEYEQYV.

This clone was seen only a few times. The chain carries TRBV19 and TRBJ1-5, with D possibly matching TRBD1 (6 bases). The CDR3 consists of 15 residues. Per the germline V gene, CDR1 is LNHDA and CDR2 is SQIVND (reference sequence). V was pared by 5 bases and J by 0 bases, with 11 bases between. The CDR3 sequence is CASSEGHYSNQPQHF. The DNA for the CDR3 is TGTGCCAGTAGTGAGGGACACTATAGCAATCAGCCCCAGCATTTT.

This chain links TRBV9 with TRBJ1-2, with 8 bases identical to TRBD1. The germline V gene encodes CDR1 SGDLS and CDR2 YYNGEE. With 6 bases clipped from V and 8 bases from J, the junction kept 15 bases outside the gene matches. This CDR3 is 15 amino acids long. CDR3 nucleotides: TGTGCCAGCACCAGACCCCCGGACAGGGAGGGCGGCTACACCTTC. The encoded protein is CASTRPPDREGGYTF.

The chain is built from TRBV6-5 and TRBJ1-1, with TRBD1 as a possible D gene (6 bases). V shed 6 bases and J shed 0 bases, with 8 bases lying between them. Germline V gene lookup returns CDR1 MNHEY and CDR2 SVGAGI. CDR3 length: 13 amino acids. The CDR3: CASRDRLNTEAFF. Here the CDR3 DNA reads TGTGCCAGCAGAGACAGGTTGAACACTGAAGCTTTCTTT.

V is TRBV6-5 and J is TRBJ1-6; 9 bases line up with TRBD1. J lost 8 bases, V lost 5 bases, and 7 bases had no gene match. The V gene's germline CDR1 is MNHEY and CDR2 SVGAGI. The CDR3 runs 15 residues. DNA of the CDR3: TGTGCCAGCAGTCAGACCGGGACAGGGTATTCACCCCTCCACTTT. This codes for CASSQTGTGYSPLHF.

The chain has TRBV3-1 (or the pseudogene TRBV3-2) and TRBJ2-7; 7 bases fit TRBD2. Germline V CDR1 and CDR2: LGHDT, YNNKEL (reference sequence). This CDR3 has 14 amino acids. V shed 4 bases, J shed 4 bases, and the junction held 7 bases outside the gene matches. In DNA, the CDR3 is TGTGCCAGCAGCCGGGGCGGGAGTGCTTACGAGCAGTACTTC. Protein sequence: CASSRGGSAYEQYF.

The chain uses TRBV7-3 and TRBJ1-1; TRBD1 is a possible D gene (5 bases). This CDR3 contains 15 residues. Trimming cost V 0 bases and J 3 bases, with 11 bases left between them. Germline V CDR1 and CDR2: SGHTA, FQGTGA. For the CDR3, the DNA is TGTGCCAGCAGCTTAACATTCAGGGATGACACTGAAGCTTTCTTT. This codes for CASSLTFRDDTEAFF.

In its sample, this clone was seen once. This chain joins TRBV7-2 and TRBJ1-6; 8 nucleotides align to TRBD1. The CDR3 runs to 14 residues. Germline lookup yields CDR1 SGHTA and CDR2 FQGNSA. The V and J ends lost 0 bases and 9 bases, in that order; junction bases with no gene match: 1. The CDR3 coding sequence is TGTGCCAGCAGCTTAGCTCAGGGGGCTTCACCCCTCCACTTT. This encodes CASSLAQGASPLHF.

V gene TRBV19 combines with J gene TRBJ1-6; 11 nucleotides match TRBD1. Germline CDR1 and CDR2: LNHDA and SQIVND (reference sequence). The CDR3 covers 16 residues. V was pared by 5 bases and J by 13 bases, with 13 bases of the junction left unmatched. CDR3 residues: CASSPLDRGPMTPLHF. CDR3 DNA: TGTGCCAGTAGTCCCTTGGACAGGGGGCCGATGACGCCCCTCCACTTT.

The V gene is TRBV28, the J gene TRBJ2-2; D is unresolved. Trimming stripped 2 bases from V and 7 bases from J, with 11 bases between. This CDR3 spans 14 amino acids. The V gene's germline CDR1 is MDHEN and CDR2 SYDVKM. The CDR3 nucleotides are TGTGCCAGCAGTTTAATAGCTAGTGGCGGGGAGCTGTTTTTT. It specifies CASSLIASGGELFF.

The J gene is TRBJ1-1, the V gene TRBV5-1, with 7 bases lining up with TRBD1. Germline CDR1 is SGHRS and CDR2 is YFSETQ. The length of the CDR3 is 17 residues. Germline trimming cut 3 bases from V and 6 bases from J; bases unmatched to any gene: 17. The DNA for the CDR3 is TGCGCCAGCAGCTACATTATTAAGACAGGGCAAGAAGCTGAAGCTTTCTTT. Translation: CASSYIIKTGQEAEAFF.

The rearrangement links TRBV7-9 to TRBJ2-2; 10 bases agree with TRBD1. The V gene's germline CDR1 is SEHNR and CDR2 FQNEAQ (reference sequence). The trim removed 3 bases at V and 4 bases at J, leaving 2 bases unmatched. The CDR3 contains 15 residues. CDR3 sequence reads: CASSLGTGATGELFF. The DNA of the CDR3 is TGTGCCAGCAGCTTGGGGACAGGGGCCACCGGGGAGCTGTTTTTT.

J is TRBJ1-4 and V is TRBV5-1; the match to TRBD1 covers 8 bases. The CDR3 is 15 residues long. The J segment lost 5 bases and the V segment lost 2 bases, leaving 5 bases of the junction unmatched. Germline V gives CDR1 SGHRS, CDR2 YFSETQ. The CDR3 is CASSLTGGWNEKLFF. The CDR3 coding sequence is TGCGCCAGCAGCTTAACAGGGGGGTGGAATGAAAAACTGTTTTTT.

The gene calls are TRBV6-1 and TRBJ1-5; D is unresolved. The ends were cut back, 0 bases at V and 6 bases at J, with 9 bases in the middle. CDR3 length: 14 amino acids. Germline CDR1 is MNHNS and CDR2 is SASEGT. The CDR3 nucleotides are TGTGCCAGCAGTGAAGCGTCCTCCGGTCAGCCCCAGCATTTT. Residues: CASSEASSGQPQHF.

The chain links TRBV28 to TRBJ2-7, with unresolved D. There are 13 residues in the CDR3. The V and J ends lost 10 bases and 1 base respectively, with 14 bases between them. CDR1 MDHEN and CDR2 SYDVKM come from the germline V gene. This CDR3 is CATYRSLSYEQYV. For the CDR3, the DNA is TGTGCCACCTACCGGAGCCTTTCCTACGAGCAGTACGTC.

The V gene is TRBV7-2, the J gene TRBJ1-5; perhaps TRBD1 as D (5 bases). Germline V gives CDR1 SGHTA, CDR2 FQGNSA. The V gene lost 5 bases and the J gene lost 13 bases, with 21 bases spanning the gap. The CDR3 is made up of 14 amino acids. The CDR3 spells CASSPRGSAKNQHF. The CDR3 coding sequence is TGTGCCAGCAGCCCAAGGGGTTCCGCCAAAAATCAGCATTTT.

DNA for the CDR3: TGTGCCAGCAGGCCACGGGACAGGGGGCTCTATGGCTACACCTTC. It translates to CASRPRDRGLYGYTF. This chain joins TRBV27 and TRBJ1-2; 12 bases are shared with TRBD1. The CDR3 length is 15 residues. The V segment lost 6 bases and the J segment 4 bases; nucleotides outside the gene matches: 6. Per the germline V gene, CDR1 is MNHEY and CDR2 is SMNVEV (reference sequence).

This chain links TRBV20-1 with TRBJ1-2, with D unresolved. CDR1 and CDR2 from the germline V gene are DFQATT and SNEGSKA (reference sequence). Between the trimmed V and J ends, which lost 6 bases and 7 bases, there was a span of 9 bases. The CDR3 extends over 10 amino acids. The CDR3 bases are TGCAGTGCACTAAACGGTGGCTACACCTTC. This codes for CSALNGGYTF.

The V and J genes are TRBV5-1 and TRBJ1-5; TRBD1 is a possible D gene (5 bases). Deletions cut 0 bases from V and 5 bases from J, with 12 bases between. Per germline, CDR1 SGHRS and CDR2 YFSETQ. The CDR3 contains 15 residues. The CDR3 nucleotides read TGCGCCAGCAGCTTGGGGTCAGGGATTGATCAGCCCCAGCATTTT. Translating gives CASSLGSGIDQPQHF.

This chain connects TRBV3-1 (or the pseudogene TRBV3-2) to TRBJ2-2, with unresolved D. Germline lookup yields CDR1 LGHDT and CDR2 YNNKEL (reference sequence). This CDR3 is built from 14 residues. V gave up 4 bases and J gave up 7 bases, with 13 bases separating them. This chain's CDR3 is CASSLNSPNGELFF. Here the CDR3 DNA reads TGTGCCAGCAGCCTAAACTCCCCGAACGGGGAGCTGTTTTTT.

The V gene is TRBV5-1, the J gene TRBJ1-4; D perhaps matches TRBD1 (6 bases). Germline V gene data show CDR1 as SGHRS and CDR2 as YFSETQ. The CDR3 consists of 15 residues. Trimming left V 1 base short and J 5 bases short, with 12 bases between. DNA of the CDR3: TGCGCCAGCAGCTTGAGGCAGGGGCCGAATGAAAAACTGTTTTTT. As protein: CASSLRQGPNEKLFF.

This rearrangement joins TRBV6-1 to TRBJ1-5, with D perhaps TRBD1 (5 bases). The CDR3 spans 16 residues. Germline V gives CDR1 MNHNS, CDR2 SASEGT. The ends were cut back, 1 base at V and 3 bases at J, with 13 bases in the middle. CDR3 sequence reads: CASSEGRGRNNQPQHF. The CDR3 coding sequence is TGTGCCAGCAGTGAAGGGAGGGGAAGGAACAATCAGCCCCAGCATTTT.

The chain combines TRBV11-1 with TRBJ2-5, with 9 bases aligning to TRBD2. Germline V CDR1 and CDR2: SGHAT, FQDESV (reference sequence). This CDR3 region has 15 residues. J was trimmed by 2 bases and V by 4 bases; bases with no gene match: 5. The CDR3 nucleotides are TGTGCCAGCAGCTCGACTAGCGGAGAACAAGAGACCCAGTACTTC. The encoded protein is CASSSTSGEQETQYF.

The chain links TRBV30 to TRBJ2-7, with D perhaps TRBD2 (5 bases). Trimming took off 8 bases at V and 3 bases at J, with 14 bases between the two ends. In germline, CDR1 is GTSNPN, CDR2 SVGIG (reference sequence). CDR3 length: 12 residues. The CDR3 loop is CAGGRDFYEQYF. In DNA form, the CDR3 reads TGTGCCGGAGGACGGGATTTCTACGAGCAGTACTTC.

The rearrangement links TRBV7-8 to TRBJ1-2, with D perhaps TRBD1 (6 bases). V shed 5 bases and J shed 8 bases, with 15 bases lying between them. Germline V gives CDR1 SGHVS, CDR2 FQNEAQ. This CDR3 contains 13 residues. Here the CDR3 reads CASSQGPRGGYTF. CDR3 coding DNA: TGTGCCAGCAGCCAGGGGCCGCGGGGCGGCTACACCTTC. Combining the CDR3 with reference TRBV7-8 and TRBJ1-2 gives the whole variable domain GAGVSQSPRYKVAKRGQDVALRCDPISGHVSLFWYQQALGQGPEFLTYFQNEAQLDKSGLPSDRFFAERPEGSVSTLKIQRTQQEDSAVYLCASSQGPRGGYTFGSGTRLTVV.